This T cell receptor (beta chain) was captured in a study of blood T cell repertoires in COVID-19. CDR3 length: 16 amino acids. V shed 8 bases and J shed 5 bases, with 21 bases lying between them. Germline-derived CDR1 and CDR2 are MGHDK and SYGVNS. This clone showed up just once. Sequencing was performed with immunoSEQ multiplex PCR; in TCRdb, only in-frame clones are kept and a portion is missing. The table includes fewer than 600,000 clones, 89% detected once. Sequencing was performed on peripheral blood. V and J are TRBV25-1 and TRBJ1-4; possibly TRBD1 for D (5 bases). This TCR came from a man younger than 35 with COVID-19, enrolled during active disease. The CDR3 bases are TGTGCCAGCTCCTTTGGCAGGGTGGAGGGAAATGAAAAACTGTTTTTT. Encoded protein: CASSFGRVEGNEKLFF.